A selection of T cell receptor beta chains follows, all from one sample in a study of blood T cell repertoires in COVID-19. This table comes from immunoSEQ multiplex PCR, and its TCRdb copy is limited to in-frame clones, with some not included. The sample lists around 100,000 clones, just under 85% seen once, with just under 10% in the top ten. The sequenced sample consisted of peripheral blood. These receptors were taken from a man in his forties or fifties with active or convalescent COVID-19. The CDR3 runs from the conserved cysteine through the conserved F or W. A D gene is named only where the DNA matches it firmly. Part of the rows lack a size; the others show once, few, many or a class for expanded clones.

TRBJ2-5	TRBD2	TRBV4-3	-	CASSQSGESQETQYF	TGCGCCAGCAGCCAAAGCGGGGAGTCCCAAGAGACCCAGTACTTC
TRBJ1-6	TRBD1	TRBV15	-	CATSRGQGLNSPLHF	TGTGCCACCAGCCGGGGACAGGGGCTAAATTCACCCCTCCACTTT
TRBJ1-5	-	TRBV19	-	CASTQGRVDQPQHF	TGTGCCAGTACCCAGGGAAGGGTTGATCAGCCCCAGCATTTT
TRBJ2-2	-	TRBV19	few	CASRTGANTGELFF	TGTGCCAGTAGGACAGGAGCTAACACCGGGGAGCTGTTTTTT
TRBJ2-3	-	TRBV7-9	-	CASSSRTVSTDTQYF	TGTGCCAGCAGCTCCCGGACAGTCAGCACAGATACGCAGTATTTT
TRBJ2-1	TRBD2	TRBV2	-	CASTWTSGADNEQFF	TGTGCCAGCACTTGGACTAGCGGGGCAGATAATGAGCAGTTCTTC
TRBJ1-3	TRBD1	TRBV19	-	CASTRDRGRDTIYF	TGTGCCAGTACTCGGGACAGGGGAAGGGACACCATATATTTT
TRBJ2-7	TRBD2	TRBV11-1	few	CASSSGLAGGPQYF	TGTGCCAGCAGCTCGGGACTAGCGGGGGGCCCACAGTACTTC
TRBJ1-1	-	TRBV14	-	CASSRTVNTEAFF	TGTGCCAGCAGCCGGACAGTGAACACTGAAGCTTTCTTT
TRBJ1-4	TRBD1	TRBV19	-	CASSIETGQPATNEKLFF	TGTGCCAGTAGTATCGAAACGGGACAGCCTGCAACTAATGAAAAACTGTTTTTT
TRBJ2-7	TRBD1	TRBV5-5	-	CASSKQGDSYEQYF	TGTGCCAGCAGCAAACAGGGGGACTCCTACGAGCAGTACTTC
TRBJ2-3	-	TRBV2	-	CASSLGRGSDTQYF	TGTGCCAGCAGTCTAGGCAGGGGCTCAGATACGCAGTATTTT
TRBJ2-3	TRBD2	TRBV3-1/TRBV3-2	-	CASSQDHGRGSTDTQYF	TGTGCCAGCAGCCAAGATCATGGGCGGGGGAGCACAGATACGCAGTATTTT
TRBJ2-5	TRBD1	TRBV19	-	CASSIGGTGGSETQYF	TGTGCCAGTAGTATAGGTGGGACAGGGGGTAGCGAGACCCAGTACTTC
TRBJ1-4	-	TRBV30	-	CAWSVLGYSSGELFF	TGTGCCTGGAGTGTACTGGGGTATAGTTCAGGGGAACTGTTTTTT
TRBJ1-4	-	TRBV7-9	-	CASSLAKMIQGTNEKLFF	TGTGCCAGCAGCTTAGCGAAAATGATACAGGGAACTAATGAAAAACTGTTTTTT
TRBJ1-6	TRBD1	TRBV3-1/TRBV3-2	-	CARYSHGDRHNSPLHF	TGTGCCAGGTATTCCCATGGGGACAGGCATAATTCACCCCTCCACTTT
TRBJ2-3	TRBD2	TRBV4-1	-	CASSPSQDSGGLTDTQYF	TGCGCCAGCAGCCCCTCTCAAGACAGCGGGGGGCTCACAGATACGCAGTATTTT
TRBJ1-2	-	TRBV7-9	once	CASSPNSYGYTF	TGTGCCAGCAGCCCAAACTCGTATGGCTACACCTTC
TRBJ1-1	-	TRBV7-9	few	CASRPAGNTEAFF	TGTGCCAGCAGGCCCGCAGGGAACACTGAAGCTTTCTTT
TRBJ1-5	TRBD1	TRBV18	-	CASSPQGSGTVINQPQHF	TGTGCCAGCTCACCACAAGGTTCCGGGACAGTGATCAATCAGCCCCAGCATTTT
TRBJ2-1	TRBD1	TRBV19	-	CASSMVAGGVGNEQFF	TGTGCCAGTAGTATGGTGGCAGGGGGCGTAGGAAATGAGCAGTTCTTC
TRBJ2-3	TRBD2	TRBV13	-	CASSSRPARVSGGHTQYF	TGTGCCAGCAGCTCGCGACCTGCCCGGGTTAGCGGGGGACATACGCAGTATTTT
TRBJ2-5	TRBD1	TRBV6-5	-	CASRRRVGQGETQYF	TGTGCCAGCCGCCGGAGGGTAGGACAGGGGGAGACCCAGTACTTC
TRBJ2-4	-	TRBV2	-	CASMEGSNKNIQYF	TGTGCCAGCATGGAGGGATCGAACAAAAACATTCAGTACTTC
TRBJ2-3	-	TRBV6-5	-	CASMATQADTQYF	TGTGCCAGCATGGCCACCCAGGCAGATACGCAGTATTTT
TRBJ2-2	TRBD2	TRBV9	few	CASSASPGGTNTGELFF	TGTGCCAGCAGCGCCTCCCCGGGAGGGACGAACACCGGGGAGCTGTTTTTT
TRBJ2-7	TRBD2	TRBV6-2/TRBV6-3	-	CASSYRGAVGLAAYEQYF	TGTGCCAGCAGTTACCGAGGCGCCGTAGGACTAGCAGCTTACGAGCAGTACTTC
TRBJ2-1	-	TRBV5-4	-	CASRRANEQFF	TGTGCCAGCAGACGTGCGAATGAGCAGTTCTTC
TRBJ2-1	TRBD2	TRBV2	-	CASIREGNNEQFF	TGTGCCAGCATTAGGGAGGGGAACAATGAGCAGTTCTTC
TRBJ2-2	TRBD2	TRBV7-2	-	CASSLVRLAGAPSTGELFF	TGTGCCAGCAGCTTAGTTCGGCTAGCGGGGGCTCCTAGCACCGGGGAGCTGTTTTTT
TRBJ2-3	-	TRBV13	-	CASSEITGVSTDTQYF	TGTGCCAGCAGCGAGATTACAGGAGTTAGCACAGATACGCAGTATTTT
TRBJ1-6	-	TRBV12-3/TRBV12-4	-	CASSSTGNSPLHF	TGTGCCAGCAGTTCTACAGGGAATTCACCCCTCCACTTT
TRBJ1-3	-	TRBV25-1	once	CASRRYSGNTIYF	TGTGCCAGCAGACGGTACTCTGGAAACACCATATATTTT
TRBJ1-5	-	TRBV19	-	CASSKAGLGPQHF	TGTGCCAGTAGTAAGGCAGGTTTAGGGCCCCAGCATTTT
TRBJ1-2	TRBD1	TRBV18	-	CASSPTGGKNGYTF	TGTGCCAGCTCACCGACAGGGGGTAAAAATGGCTACACCTTC
TRBJ1-2	TRBD1	TRBV5-1	few	CASRPGTDDGYTF	TGCGCCAGCAGGCCCGGGACAGATGACGGCTACACCTTC
TRBJ1-5	-	TRBV3-1/TRBV3-2	-	CASSQDIQLTQHF	TGTGCCAGCAGCCAAGATATACAGTTAACCCAGCATTTT
TRBJ1-1	-	TRBV10-2	many	CASKIRGMNTEAFF	TGCGCCAGCAAGATCCGGGGGATGAACACTGAAGCTTTCTTT
TRBJ2-7	-	TRBV25-1	few	CASSELGLATYEQYF	TGTGCCAGCAGTGAATTGGGACTTGCTACCTACGAGCAGTACTTC
TRBJ2-3	TRBD2	TRBV3-1/TRBV3-2	-	CASSQDRRGGATDTQYF	TGTGCCAGCAGCCAAGATAGGCGGGGGGGCGCCACAGATACGCAGTATTTT
TRBJ2-5	TRBD1	TRBV25-1	-	CASTPPGQGGETQYF	TGTGCCAGCACCCCGCCGGGACAGGGAGGAGAGACCCAGTACTTC
TRBJ1-3	-	TRBV9	-	CASSVGGSSGNTIYF	TGTGCCAGCAGCGTAGGAGGGTCCTCTGGAAACACCATATATTTT
TRBJ1-3	-	TRBV23-1	-	CASSQLFPTGPSGNTIYF	TGCGCCAGCAGTCAATTGTTCCCGACAGGACCCTCTGGAAACACCATATATTTT
TRBJ1-1	-	TRBV12-5	-	CASGLAGSTEAFF	TGTGCTAGTGGTTTAGCGGGGAGCACTGAAGCTTTCTTT
TRBJ2-2	TRBD1	TRBV5-8	-	CASSLGQVNTGELFF	TGTGCCAGCAGCCTAGGACAGGTTAACACCGGGGAGCTGTTTTTT
TRBJ1-4	TRBD1	TRBV5-4	-	CASSSAGTGALATNEKLFF	TGTGCCAGCAGCTCCGCCGGGACAGGGGCTCTTGCAACTAATGAAAAACTGTTTTTT
TRBJ2-3	TRBD2	TRBV7-9	-	CASRERGGTDTQYF	TGTGCCAGCAGAGAGCGGGGGGGCACAGATACGCAGTATTTT
TRBJ1-5	-	TRBV3-1/TRBV3-2	-	CASSQTGANQPQHF	TGTGCCAGCAGCCAAACAGGCGCCAATCAGCCCCAGCATTTT
TRBJ2-3	TRBD2	TRBV6-5	few	CASSVAGGQDTQYF	TGTGCCAGCAGCGTAGCGGGGGGGCAGGATACGCAGTATTTT
TRBJ1-1	TRBD1	TRBV10-1	-	CASTYRGTTEAFF	TGCGCCAGCACCTACAGGGGGACCACTGAAGCTTTCTTT
TRBJ1-1	TRBD1	TRBV30	-	CAYRTGPAAFF	TGTGCCTATAGGACAGGGCCCGCCGCTTTCTTT
TRBJ1-5	-	TRBV27	-	CASSLEGGGNQPQHF	TGTGCCAGCAGCCTCGAGGGAGGGGGCAATCAGCCCCAGCATTTT